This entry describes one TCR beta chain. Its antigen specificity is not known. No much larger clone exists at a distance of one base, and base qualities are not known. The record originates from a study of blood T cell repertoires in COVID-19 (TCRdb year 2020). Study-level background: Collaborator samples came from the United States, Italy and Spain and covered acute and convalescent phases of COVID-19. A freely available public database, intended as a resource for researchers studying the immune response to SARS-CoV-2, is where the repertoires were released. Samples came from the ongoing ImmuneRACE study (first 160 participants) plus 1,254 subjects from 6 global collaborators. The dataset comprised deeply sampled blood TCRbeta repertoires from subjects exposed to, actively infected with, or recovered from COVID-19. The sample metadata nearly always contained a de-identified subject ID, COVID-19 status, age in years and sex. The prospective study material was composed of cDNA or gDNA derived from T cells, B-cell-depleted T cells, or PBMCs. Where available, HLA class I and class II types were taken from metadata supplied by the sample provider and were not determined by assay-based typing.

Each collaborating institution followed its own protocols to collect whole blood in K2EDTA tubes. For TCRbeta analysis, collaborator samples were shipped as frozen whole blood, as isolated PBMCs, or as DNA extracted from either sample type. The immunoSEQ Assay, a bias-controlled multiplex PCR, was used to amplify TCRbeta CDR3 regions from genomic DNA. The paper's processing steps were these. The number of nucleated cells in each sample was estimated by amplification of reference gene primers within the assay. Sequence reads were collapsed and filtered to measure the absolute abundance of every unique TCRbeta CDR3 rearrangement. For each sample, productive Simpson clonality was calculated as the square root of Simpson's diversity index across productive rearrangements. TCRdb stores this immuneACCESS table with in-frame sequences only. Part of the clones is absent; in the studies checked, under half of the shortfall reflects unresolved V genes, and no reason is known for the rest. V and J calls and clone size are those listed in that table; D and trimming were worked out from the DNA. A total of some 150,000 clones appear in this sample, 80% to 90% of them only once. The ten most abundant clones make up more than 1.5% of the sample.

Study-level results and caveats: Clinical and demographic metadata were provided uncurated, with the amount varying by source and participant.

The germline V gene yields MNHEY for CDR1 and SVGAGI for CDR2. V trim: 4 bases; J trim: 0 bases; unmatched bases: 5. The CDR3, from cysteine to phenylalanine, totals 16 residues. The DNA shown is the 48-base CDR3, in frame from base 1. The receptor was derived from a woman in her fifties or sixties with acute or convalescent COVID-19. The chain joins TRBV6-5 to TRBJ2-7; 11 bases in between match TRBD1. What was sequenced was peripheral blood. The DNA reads TGTGCCAGCAGTTTGGACAGGGGGCGAGACTCCTACGAGCAGTACTTC. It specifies CASSLDRGRDSYEQYF.